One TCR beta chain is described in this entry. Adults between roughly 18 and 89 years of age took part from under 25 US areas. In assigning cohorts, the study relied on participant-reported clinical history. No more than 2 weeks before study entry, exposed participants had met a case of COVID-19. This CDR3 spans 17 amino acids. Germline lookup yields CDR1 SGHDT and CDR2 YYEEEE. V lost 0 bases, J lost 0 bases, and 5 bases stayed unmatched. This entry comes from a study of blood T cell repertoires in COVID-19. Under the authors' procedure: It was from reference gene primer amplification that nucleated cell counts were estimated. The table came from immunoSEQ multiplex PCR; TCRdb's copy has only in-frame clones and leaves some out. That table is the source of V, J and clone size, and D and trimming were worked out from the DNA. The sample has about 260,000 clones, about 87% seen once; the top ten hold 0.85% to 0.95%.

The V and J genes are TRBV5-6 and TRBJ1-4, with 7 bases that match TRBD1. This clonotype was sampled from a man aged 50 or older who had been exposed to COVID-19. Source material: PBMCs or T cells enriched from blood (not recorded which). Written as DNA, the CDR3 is TGTGCCAGCAGCTTGGGACAGGGTTTTGCAACTAATGAAAAACTGTTTTTT. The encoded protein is CASSLGQGFATNEKLFF.